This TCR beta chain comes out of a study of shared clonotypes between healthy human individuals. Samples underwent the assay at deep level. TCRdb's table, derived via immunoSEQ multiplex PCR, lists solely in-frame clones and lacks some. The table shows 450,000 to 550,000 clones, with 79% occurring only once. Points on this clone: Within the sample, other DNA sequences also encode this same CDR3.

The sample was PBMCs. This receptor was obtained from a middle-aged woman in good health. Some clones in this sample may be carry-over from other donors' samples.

Here the CDR3 reads CASSPRTSGAYNEQFF. DNA of the CDR3: TGTGCCAGCAGCCCGCGGACTAGCGGGGCCTACAATGAGCAGTTCTTC. The V call is TRBV7-3, the J call TRBJ2-1; TRBD2 aligns across 12 bases. This CDR3 contains 16 residues. Germline V gene lookup returns CDR1 SGHTA and CDR2 FQGTGA. Unmatched junction bases numbered 4, after V lost 5 bases and J lost 2 bases. Supplemented by reference TRBV7-3 and TRBJ2-1, the full variable domain reads GAGVSQTPSNKVTEKGKYVELRCDPISGHTALYWYRQSLGQGPEFLIYFQGTGAADDSGLPNDRFFAVRPEGSVSTLKIQRTERGDSAVYLCASSPRTSGAYNEQFFGPGTRLTVL.